This section outlines one T cell receptor (beta chain) sequence together with its context. Antigen specificity is unknown. These data originate in a study of T cells expressing NK-cell markers. Turning to the study itself: From sorted CD3+CD56+NKG2C+, CD3+CD56+NKG2C- and CD3+CD56-NKG2C+ T cells came the TCR beta repertoires.

Scientists made TCR beta cDNA using 5'RACE template switching with UMIs. After re-calling the 5' RACE reads, TCRdb lists one entry per CDR3 protein, DNA absent. The data include around 180,000 distinct CDR3 sequences; the top ten clones carry 20%. General study findings and limits: Several donors' CD3+CD56-NKG2C+ cells were dominated by the same clonotypes. The HCMV specificity of the expanded NKG2C+ T cell clones stayed unresolved.

CDR3 size: 15 residues. Germline V gene data show CDR1 as MNHEY and CDR2 as SMNVEV (reference sequence). This TCR was sampled from a man aged 18 to 69 in good health. Source material: blood T cells: a sorted CD56 or NKG2C T cell subset, CD4+ or CD8+ T cells, or bulk PBMC T cells (not recorded which). This rearrangement joins TRBV27 to TRBJ1-1. CDR3 region: CASSPLSGPNTEAFF.